This T cell receptor (beta chain) emerged from a study of response to subunit inactivated influenza vaccine. The study, taken as a whole, reports: After each seasonal influenza vaccination, few new T cells are recruited, the authors suggested.

A note on this clonotype: Its antigen remains unknown.

TCRdb independently ran MiXCR on the RT-PCR reads; one entry per CDR3 protein. This sample has hundreds of thousands of distinct CDR3 sequences, with approximately 12% found just once. Germline CDR1 SGHAT, CDR2 FQNNGV. Trimming cost V 0 bases and J 3 bases, with 19 bases left between them. The CDR3 covers 18 residues. The clonotype was recovered from a man aged 50 to 60 who received an inactivated influenza vaccine. Sequences were derived from non-naive T cells sorted from PBMCs, sampled 14 to 15 days before vaccination. This chain links TRBV11-2 with TRBJ2-3; no firm D call. The CDR3 loop reads CASSLDPAGSGRTDTQYF. The CDR3 DNA reads TGTGCCAGCAGCTTAGATCCTGCCGGCTCTGGTCGGACAGATACGCAGTATTTT.